What follows are 25 T cell receptor beta chains derived from one specimen sequenced in a study of T cells in Graves' hyperthyroidism and ophthalmopathy. The TCR beta CDR3 regions underwent amplification using RNA transcripts as the source. TCR CDR3 regions were first amplified by RT-PCR with HTBI primers. TCRdb analysed the multiplex PCR reads with MiXCR anew, one entry per CDR3 protein. The table includes around 250,000 distinct CDR3 sequences, just over 14% detected once. Sequencing was done on a sample of blood. These receptors were taken from a woman aged 40 to 50 with Graves' hyperthyroidism that later progressed to Graves' ophthalmopathy.

This clonotype was recorded many times. The chain uses TRBV10-2 and TRBJ2-3; TRBD1 is a possible D gene (5 bases). V was shortened by 3 bases and J by 0 bases, with 10 bases between the two germline ends. The CDR3 length is 15 residues. Germline loops: CDR1 WSHSY, CDR2 SAAADI. This CDR3 is CASSDQGTSTDTQYF. In DNA, the CDR3 is TGCGCCAGCAGTGATCAGGGAACTAGCACAGATACGCAGTATTTT.

This clonotype was observed many times. CDR3 bases: TGTGCCAGCACCCAGACAGGGGGAAGCAATCAGCCCCAGCATTTT. It is translated as CASTQTGGSNQPQHF. The rearrangement uses TRBV12-3 or TRBV12-4 and TRBJ1-5; 9 bases map to TRBD1. The CDR3 is 15 residues long. Trimming took 7 bases from V and 1 from J; bases not matched to a gene: 5.

This clonotype came up many times. The chain is built from TRBV9 and TRBJ2-3, with TRBD2 matching over 12 bases. This CDR3 is 18 amino acids long. Trimming took 0 bases from V and 7 from J; bases not matched to a gene: 12. Germline CDR1 SGDLS, CDR2 YYNGEE. The CDR3 spells CASSVATTSGRRVHTQYF. Here the CDR3 DNA reads TGTGCCAGCAGCGTAGCTACGACTAGCGGGAGACGGGTACATACGCAGTATTTT.

The rearrangement links TRBV5-4 to TRBJ2-7, with D perhaps given as TRBD1 or TRBD2 (5 bases each). The V end lost 3 bases, the J end lost 6 bases, and 19 bases lay between the germline ends. CDR3 length: 15 amino acids. Germline V gene lookup returns CDR1 SGHNT and CDR2 YYREEE (reference sequence). The CDR3 DNA is TGTGCCAGCAGCTCGTATTGGGGGAGTGATCCCGAGCAGTACTTC. Its translation: CASSSYWGSDPEQYF. The complete variable domain, with remaining parts taken from reference TRBV5-4 and TRBJ2-7, reads ETGVTQSPTHLIKTRGQQVTLRCSSQSGHNTVSWYQQALGQGPQFIFQYYREEENGRGNFPPRFSGLQFPNYSSELNVNALELDDSALYLCASSSYWGSDPEQYFGPGTRLTVT.

Ten or more counts support this clonotype. V usage is TRBV7-9 and J usage is TRBJ2-1, with TRBD2 identical over 10 bases. The CDR3 is 15 residues long. Germline V gene lookup returns CDR1 SEHNR and CDR2 FQNEAQ (reference sequence). V lost 5 bases and J lost 6; bases outside the gene matches: 7. The DNA for the CDR3 is TGTGCCAGCAGCATAGGGACTAGCGCAGGCAATGAGCAGTTCTTC. It translates to CASSIGTSAGNEQFF. Based on the CDR3 plus reference TRBV7-9 and TRBJ2-1, the full variable domain is DTGVSQNPRHKITKRGQNVTFRCDPISEHNRLYWYRQTLGQGPEFLTYFQNEAQLEKSRLLSDRFSAERPKGSFSTLEIQRTEQGDSAMYLCASSIGTSAGNEQFFGPGTRLTVL.

The chain combines TRBV19 with TRBJ2-1; tentatively, D is TRBD2 (5 bases). Looked up from germline, CDR1 is LNHDA and CDR2 is SQIVND (reference sequence). Trimming took off 1 base at V and 0 bases at J, with 10 bases between the two ends. The CDR3 has 16 amino acids. The chain's CDR3 is CASSIGIRGSYNEQFF. CDR3 in DNA: TGTGCCAGTAGTATAGGCATACGGGGCTCCTACAATGAGCAGTTCTTC. Together with reference TRBV19 and TRBJ2-1, the CDR3 gives the full variable domain: DGGITQSPKYLFRKEGQNVTLSCEQNLNHDAMYWYRQDPGQGLRLIYYSQIVNDFQKGDIAEGYSVSREKKESFPLTVTSAQKNPTAFYLCASSIGIRGSYNEQFFGPGTRLTVL.

This clonotype was counted ten times or more. This chain uses TRBV3-1 with TRBJ2-1, with a weak D call TRBD1 (6 bases). The CDR3 totals 14 residues. In germline, CDR1 is LGHDT, CDR2 YNNKEL (reference sequence). V lost 2 bases and J lost 4, with 9 bases in between. For the CDR3, the DNA is TGTGCCAGCAGCCAACTAGGACAGTACAATGAGCAGTTCTTC. Translated: CASSQLGQYNEQFF.

This rearrangement joins TRBV3-1 to TRBJ2-3, with 14 bases that match TRBD2. J lost 6 bases, V lost 1 base, and 9 bases had no gene match. CDR3 length equals 18 residues. Germline V gene lookup returns CDR1 LGHDT and CDR2 YNNKEL (reference sequence). CDR3 sequence reads: CASSQGPTSGRAYDTQYF. The CDR3 bases are TGTGCCAGCAGCCAAGGTCCGACTAGCGGGAGGGCATATGATACGCAGTATTTT.

This clonotype was counted ten times or more. The genes are TRBV10-3 and TRBJ1-5; D possibly corresponds to TRBD1 (6 bases). Germline loops: CDR1 ENHRY, CDR2 SYGVKD. Trimming left V 7 bases short and J 0 bases short, with 7 bases between. The CDR3 is 13 amino acids. CDR3 sequence (DNA): TGTGCCATCACAGGGGATAGCAATCAGCCCCAGCATTTT. The encoded protein is CAITGDSNQPQHF.

This clonotype was seen many times. CDR3 amino acids: CASSSYRVPDTEAFF. CDR3 nucleotide sequence: TGTGCCAGCAGCTCCTACCGGGTTCCCGACACTGAAGCTTTCTTT. The chain carries TRBV11-2 and TRBJ1-1; unclear D gene. The CDR3 sequence is 15 residues long. The V end lost 4 bases, the J end lost 3 bases, and 15 bases lay between the germline ends. Looked up from germline, CDR1 is SGHAT and CDR2 is FQNNGV.

As concerns this clonotype: A read error may account for a junction end that differs from germline. The V call is TRBV2, the J call TRBJ2-1, with 7 bases lining up with TRBD2. The CDR3 is 14 residues long. Germline assignment: CDR1 SNHLY and CDR2 FYNNEI. The CDR3 bases are TGTGCCAGCAGTCCCATGACTAGCATCGATGAGCAGTCCTTC. It encodes CASSPMTSIDEQSF. Variable domain in full (rest from reference TRBV2 and TRBJ2-1): EPEVTQTPSHQVTQMGQEVILRCVPISNHLYFYWYRQILGQKVEFLVSFYNNEISEKSEIFDDQFSVERPDGSNFTLKIRSTKLEDSAMYFCASSPMTSIDEQSFGPGTRLTVL.

In this sample, this clonotype turned up many times. V and J are TRBV15 and TRBJ1-3; tentative D call: TRBD1 (6 bases). Germline V gene data show CDR1 as LNHNV and CDR2 as YYDKDF (reference sequence). Trimming stripped 1 base from V and 0 bases from J, with 25 bases between. This CDR3 contains 21 residues. The CDR3 loop reads CATSRGGSTGTSYNSGNTIYF. The CDR3 region has the DNA TGTGCCACCAGCAGAGGGGGAAGCACCGGGACATCTTATAACTCTGGAAACACCATATATTTT. The full variable domain, its missing parts supplied by reference TRBV15 and TRBJ1-3, is DAMVIQNPRYQVTQFGKPVTLSCSQTLNHNVMYWYQQKSSQAPKLLFHYYDKDFNNEADTPDNFQSRRPNTSFCFLDIRSPGLGDTAMYLCATSRGGSTGTSYNSGNTIYFGEGSWLTVV.

This clonotype appeared once. The chain combines TRBV12-3 or TRBV12-4 with TRBJ2-2, with 7 bases lining up with TRBD2. Trimming took 3 bases from V and 6 from J; bases not matched to a gene: 7. This CDR3 has 15 residues. CDR3 loop: CASSLWGRAPGELFF. DNA for the CDR3: TGTGCCAGCAGTTTGTGGGGGAGGGCCCCCGGGGAGCTGTTTTTT.

This clonotype was recorded many times. This sequence joins TRBV12-3 or TRBV12-4 and TRBJ2-7, with 8 positions matching TRBD2. V lost 3 bases and J lost 6; bases outside the gene matches: 4. This CDR3 is 13 amino acids long. The CDR3 loop reads CASSFWTSSEQYF. The CDR3 region has the DNA TGTGCCAGCAGTTTCTGGACTAGCTCCGAGCAGTACTTC.

This clonotype was recorded many times. The V call is TRBV5-5, the J call TRBJ2-7, with D perhaps matching TRBD2 (6 bases). The germline gives CDR1 SGHKS, CDR2 YYEKEE (reference sequence). The V and J ends lost 4 bases and 3 bases respectively, with 14 bases between them. CDR3 length equals 14 residues. Here the CDR3 reads CASSRGLMNYEQYF. As DNA, the CDR3 is TGTGCCAGCAGCCGGGGACTTATGAACTACGAGCAGTACTTC. Full variable domain (missing parts from reference TRBV5-5 and TRBJ2-7): DAGVTQSPTHLIKTRGQQVTLRCSPISGHKSVSWYQQVLGQGPQFIFQYYEKEERGRGNFPDRFSARQFPNYSSELNVNALLLGDSALYLCASSRGLMNYEQYFGPGTRLTVT.

This clonotype was counted many times. The chain recombines TRBV28 with TRBJ2-7, with 8 bases that match TRBD1. V lost 6 bases and J lost 5; bases outside the gene matches: 9. This CDR3 spans 14 amino acids. Germline CDR1 MDHEN, CDR2 SYDVKM. The CDR3 region is CASRSGQVFDEQYF. The CDR3 DNA reads TGTGCCAGCAGGTCGGGACAGGTCTTCGACGAGCAGTACTTC.

This clonotype was counted only a few times. With a much larger clone just one base away, this may be a read error. V usage is TRBV2 and J usage is TRBJ2-1; no definite D call. The germline V gene encodes CDR1 SNHLY and CDR2 FYNNEI. The length of the CDR3 is 14 residues. The CDR3 loop reads CASSGSLSYNGQFF. The CDR3 bases are TGTGCCAGCAGTGGGTCGTTATCCTACAATGGGCAGTTCTTC.

This clonotype appeared many times. The chain combines TRBV5-1 with TRBJ2-1, with 10 bases lining up with TRBD2. CDR3 length: 17 amino acids. The trim removed 3 bases at V and 5 bases at J, leaving 11 bases unmatched. Germline CDR1 SGHRS, CDR2 YFSETQ. DNA of the CDR3: TGCGCCAGCAGCTCGCGAGGAGCGGGAGGGCACCACAATGAGCAGTTCTTC. Encoded protein: CASSSRGAGGHHNEQFF. The whole variable domain, filled in from reference TRBV5-1 and TRBJ2-1, reads KAGVTQTPRYLIKTRGQQVTLSCSPISGHRSVSWYQQTPGQGLQFLFEYFSETQRNKGNFPGRFSGRQFSNSRSEMNVSTLELGDSALYLCASSSRGAGGHHNEQFFGPGTRLTVL.

The chain couples TRBV12-3 or TRBV12-4 to TRBJ1-2; 7 nucleotides match TRBD1. The CDR3 consists of 14 residues. V was pared by 6 bases and J by 3 bases, with 7 bases of the junction left unmatched. CDR3 loop: CASSVQGGDYGYTF. Written as DNA, the CDR3 is TGTGCCAGCAGCGTCCAGGGGGGGGACTATGGCTACACCTTC.

This clonotype was seen ten or more times. V usage is TRBV18 and J usage is TRBJ2-6; D is unclear. Germline V gene sequence: CDR1 KGHSH, CDR2 LQKENI. Trimming cost V 3 bases and J 0 bases, with 9 bases left between them. The CDR3 consists of 16 residues. This CDR3 is CASSPYRGSGANVLTF. The DNA of the CDR3 is TGTGCCAGCTCACCTTACAGAGGCTCTGGGGCCAACGTCCTGACTTTC. The whole variable domain, filled in from reference TRBV18 and TRBJ2-6, reads NAGVMQNPRHLVRRRGQEARLRCSPMKGHSHVYWYRQLPEEGLKFMVYLQKENIIDESGMPKERFSAEFPKEGPSILRIQQVVRGDSAAYFCASSPYRGSGANVLTFGAGSRLTVL.

This clonotype was recorded at least ten times. J is TRBJ2-1 and V is TRBV5-1; D gene ambiguous. CDR1 and CDR2 (germline): SGHRS, YFSETQ. CDR3 length equals 13 residues. Between the trimmed V and J ends, which lost 3 bases and 7 bases, there was a span of 11 bases. CDR3 coding DNA: TGCGCCAGCAGCTACTCTAAGGCTAATGAGCAGTTCTTC. Translated: CASSYSKANEQFF.

As to this clonotype: At one of its ends the junction is not consistent with the germline gene, which may arise from a read error. This chain joins TRBV9 and TRBJ2-1, with 7 bases aligning to TRBD2. There are 16 residues in the CDR3. The germline V gene encodes CDR1 SGDLS and CDR2 YYNGEE. In nucleotides, the CDR3 is TGTGCCAGCAGCACGTCGGCTAGCGGCTCCTACAATGAGCAGCTCTTC. It encodes CASSTSASGSYNEQLF.

This chain links TRBV6-5 with TRBJ2-7, with TRBD1 matching 7 bases. Per germline, CDR1 MNHEY and CDR2 SVGAGI. CDR3 length: 14 residues. With V trimmed by 5 bases and J by 3 bases, 7 bases remained unmatched. CDR3 region: CASSKGTAGYEQYF. CDR3 coding DNA: TGTGCCAGCAGTAAAGGGACAGCCGGCTACGAGCAGTACTTC.

The chain combines TRBV20-1 with TRBJ2-5; possible D gene TRBD1, 5 bases. Trimming removed 0 bases from V and 4 bases from J, with 12 bases in between. From germline, CDR1 is DFQATT and CDR2 SNEGSKA (reference sequence). The CDR3 is 14 amino acids. The CDR3 nucleotides are TGCAGTGCTAGAGAGTCAGGGATGGGAGAGACCCAGTACTTC. It yields the protein CSARESGMGETQYF.

This clonotype appeared many times. This chain uses TRBV2 with TRBJ1-6; D remains ambiguous. CDR3 length equals 13 residues. The germline V and J ends were trimmed by 8 bases and 8 bases, with 13 bases remaining between them. Germline CDR1 reads SNHLY; CDR2 reads FYNNEI. The chain's CDR3 is CASFWKGDSPLHF. The CDR3 nucleotides read TGTGCCAGCTTTTGGAAAGGCGATTCACCCCTCCACTTT. Supplemented by reference TRBV2 and TRBJ1-6, the full variable domain reads EPEVTQTPSHQVTQMGQEVILRCVPISNHLYFYWYRQILGQKVEFLVSFYNNEISEKSEIFDDQFSVERPDGSNFTLKIRSTKLEDSAMYFCASFWKGDSPLHFGNGTRLTVT.